A selection of T cell receptor beta chains follows, all from one sample in a study of blood T cell repertoires in COVID-19. Repertoires were generated with immunoSEQ multiplex PCR, while TCRdb's copy carries only in-frame clones and drops some. The table has about 74,000 clones, more than 75% seen once. Input material: peripheral blood. The receptors stem from a human donor in a cohort sampled during active COVID-19. Both conserved end residues are part of each CDR3. Fields, in order: clone size, J gene, D gene, V gene, CDR3 DNA, CDR3 protein. The D gene is left open where the match is weak. The size entry is marked missing in some rows and otherwise reads once, few, many or a size class.

clone size: NA
J gene: TRBJ2-5
D gene: NA
V gene: TRBV5-4
CDR3 DNA: TGTGCCAGCAGCGTTACAGGGGGCGTACGGGAGGGCCGAGAGACCCAGTACTTC
CDR3 protein: CASSVTGGVREGRETQYF

clone size: NA
J gene: TRBJ1-1
D gene: NA
V gene: TRBV9
CDR3 DNA: TGTGCCAGCAGTGAACAGGACACTGAAGCTTTCTTT
CDR3 protein: CASSEQDTEAFF

clone size: few
J gene: TRBJ2-1
D gene: NA
V gene: TRBV10-2
CDR3 DNA: TGCGCCAGCAGTGAGCACCTAGCCACTGAGCAGTTCTTC
CDR3 protein: CASSEHLATEQFF

clone size: medium-sized
J gene: TRBJ2-3
D gene: NA
V gene: TRBV5-4
CDR3 DNA: TGTGCCAGCAGCTTGAGTAGCGTGCTCACAGATACGCAGTATTTT
CDR3 protein: CASSLSSVLTDTQYF

clone size: NA
J gene: TRBJ2-1
D gene: TRBD2
V gene: TRBV2
CDR3 DNA: TGTGCCAGCAAAGAGGGACTAGCGGCCGACAATGAGCAGTTCTTC
CDR3 protein: CASKEGLAADNEQFF

clone size: NA
J gene: TRBJ1-1
D gene: NA
V gene: TRBV29-1
CDR3 DNA: TGCAGCGTTGATCGGGGCACTGAAGCTTTCTTT
CDR3 protein: CSVDRGTEAFF

clone size: NA
J gene: TRBJ2-7
D gene: NA
V gene: TRBV3-1/TRBV3-2
CDR3 DNA: TGTGCCAGCAGCCCGGGACTGACAATCTACGAGCAGTACTTC
CDR3 protein: CASSPGLTIYEQYF

clone size: NA
J gene: TRBJ2-7
D gene: TRBD2
V gene: TRBV6-1
CDR3 DNA: TGTGCCAGCAGTGAACCGGGACTAGCCTACGAGCAGTACTTC
CDR3 protein: CASSEPGLAYEQYF

clone size: NA
J gene: TRBJ2-3
D gene: NA
V gene: TRBV2
CDR3 DNA: TGTGCCAGCGGGAGCACTTCCAGCGGTTTGCGCACAGATACGCAGTATTTT
CDR3 protein: CASGSTSSGLRTDTQYF

clone size: NA
J gene: TRBJ2-5
D gene: TRBD1
V gene: TRBV18
CDR3 DNA: TGTGCCAGCTCACCACAGGGGGCAGGGGAGACCCAGTACTTC
CDR3 protein: CASSPQGAGETQYF

clone size: NA
J gene: TRBJ1-1
D gene: NA
V gene: TRBV11-2
CDR3 DNA: TGTGCCAGCAGCGCCCGCCTGGGGAGGAACACTGAAGCTTTCTTT
CDR3 protein: CASSARLGRNTEAFF

clone size: few
J gene: TRBJ1-1
D gene: NA
V gene: TRBV29-1
CDR3 DNA: TGCAGCGTTGATCAGTCCAGGGGCACTGAAGCTTTCTTT
CDR3 protein: CSVDQSRGTEAFF

clone size: NA
J gene: TRBJ1-5
D gene: NA
V gene: TRBV5-1
CDR3 DNA: TGCGCCAGCAGCCCTCAGGGTAGCAATCAGCCCCAGCATTTT
CDR3 protein: CASSPQGSNQPQHF

clone size: NA
J gene: TRBJ1-2
D gene: NA
V gene: TRBV9
CDR3 DNA: TGTGCCAGCAGCACCGTCGCGGGGGCCAGGGGCTACACCTTC
CDR3 protein: CASSTVAGARGYTF

clone size: NA
J gene: TRBJ2-3
D gene: NA
V gene: TRBV6-1
CDR3 DNA: TGTGCCAGCAGTGAAGCTCTTAGGCGGAACACAGATACGCAGTATTTT
CDR3 protein: CASSEALRRNTDTQYF

clone size: NA
J gene: TRBJ2-7
D gene: TRBD1
V gene: TRBV6-5
CDR3 DNA: TGTGCCAGCAACCTTGACAGGGGGAGGGAGCAGTACTTC
CDR3 protein: CASNLDRGREQYF

clone size: once
J gene: TRBJ2-2
D gene: NA
V gene: TRBV27
CDR3 DNA: TGTGCCAGCAGCCAATCGAACACCGGGGAGCTGTTTTTT
CDR3 protein: CASSQSNTGELFF

clone size: NA
J gene: TRBJ2-5
D gene: TRBD2
V gene: TRBV7-2
CDR3 DNA: TGTGCCAGCAGCTTAGGAGCGGGAGGGCGGGTTGAGACCCAGTACTTC
CDR3 protein: CASSLGAGGRVETQYF

clone size: NA
J gene: TRBJ2-7
D gene: NA
V gene: TRBV2
CDR3 DNA: TGTGCCAGCAAATCTTGGACAGTGGGGGAGGAGCAGTACTTC
CDR3 protein: CASKSWTVGEEQYF

clone size: NA
J gene: TRBJ1-2
D gene: NA
V gene: TRBV19
CDR3 DNA: TGTGCCAGTAGTATAGGGGGCATCTATGGCTACACCTTC
CDR3 protein: CASSIGGIYGYTF

clone size: once
J gene: TRBJ2-2
D gene: NA
V gene: TRBV5-1
CDR3 DNA: TGCGCCAGCAGCTTGGAGCCGACTAGCACCGGGGAGCTGTTTTTT
CDR3 protein: CASSLEPTSTGELFF

clone size: NA
J gene: TRBJ2-2
D gene: NA
V gene: TRBV5-1
CDR3 DNA: TGCGCCAGCAGCTTGGAGGCGGAGAACACCGGGGAGCTGTTTTTT
CDR3 protein: CASSLEAENTGELFF